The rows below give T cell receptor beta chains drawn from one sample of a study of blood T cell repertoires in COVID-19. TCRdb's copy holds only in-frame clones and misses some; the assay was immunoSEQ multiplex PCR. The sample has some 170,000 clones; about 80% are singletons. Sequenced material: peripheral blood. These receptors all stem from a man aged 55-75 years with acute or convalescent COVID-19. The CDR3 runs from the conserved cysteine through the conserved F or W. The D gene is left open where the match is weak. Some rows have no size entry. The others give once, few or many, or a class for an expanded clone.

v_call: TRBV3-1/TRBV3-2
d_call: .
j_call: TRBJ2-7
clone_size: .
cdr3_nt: TGTGCCAGCAGTTTAGCCGGCGGGAACTACGAGCAGTACTTC
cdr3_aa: CASSLAGGNYEQYF

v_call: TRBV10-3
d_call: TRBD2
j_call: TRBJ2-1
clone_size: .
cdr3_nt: TGTGCCATCAGACCGGGACTAGAAAACAATGAGCAGTTCTTC
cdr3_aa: CAIRPGLENNEQFF

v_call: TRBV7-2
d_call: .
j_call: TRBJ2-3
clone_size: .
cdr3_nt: TGTGCCAGCAGCCCCAGGCGCACAGATACGCAGTATTTT
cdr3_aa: CASSPRRTDTQYF

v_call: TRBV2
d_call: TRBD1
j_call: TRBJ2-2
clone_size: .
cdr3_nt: TGTGCCAGCAGCAGGACAGGGATAAACACCGGGGAGCTGTTTTTT
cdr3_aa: CASSRTGINTGELFF

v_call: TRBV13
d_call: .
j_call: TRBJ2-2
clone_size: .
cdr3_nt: TGTGCCAGCAGCTTAGGCGGTCAGGGGATAACCGGGGAGCTGTTTTTT
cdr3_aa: CASSLGGQGITGELFF

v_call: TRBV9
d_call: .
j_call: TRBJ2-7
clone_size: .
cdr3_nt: TGTGCCAGCAGCGTAGGTCCAGACTACGAGCAGTACTTC
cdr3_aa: CASSVGPDYEQYF

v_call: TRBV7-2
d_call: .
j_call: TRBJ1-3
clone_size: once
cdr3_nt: TGTGCCAGCAGCTTACACAGCTCTGGAAACACCATATATTTT
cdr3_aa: CASSLHSSGNTIYF

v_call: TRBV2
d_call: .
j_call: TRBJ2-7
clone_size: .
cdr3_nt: TGTGCCAGTTGCCGGGACATTTCCTACGAGCAGTACTTC
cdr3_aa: CASCRDISYEQYF

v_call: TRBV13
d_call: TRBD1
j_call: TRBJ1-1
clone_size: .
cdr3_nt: TGTGCCAGCAGCTGGGGACAGGGTGGGAGCACTGAAGCTTTCTTT
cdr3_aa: CASSWGQGGSTEAFF

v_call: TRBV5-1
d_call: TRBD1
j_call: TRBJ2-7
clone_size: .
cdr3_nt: TGCGCCAGCAGACGAATTCCGGGACAGGAGACCTACGAGCAGTACTTC
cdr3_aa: CASRRIPGQETYEQYF

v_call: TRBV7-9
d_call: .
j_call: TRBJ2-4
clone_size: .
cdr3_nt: TGTGCCAGCAGCTCGCAGGGTCTAACCAAAAACATTCAGTACTTC
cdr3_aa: CASSSQGLTKNIQYF

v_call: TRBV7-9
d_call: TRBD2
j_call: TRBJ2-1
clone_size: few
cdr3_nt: TGTGCCAGCAGCCCGGGACTAGCGGGGATCAATGAGCAGTTCTTC
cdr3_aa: CASSPGLAGINEQFF

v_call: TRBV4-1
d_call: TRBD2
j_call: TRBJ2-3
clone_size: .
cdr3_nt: TGCGCCAGCTCCCCAGAACCGAGCGGGGCTTCCACAGATACGCAGTATTTT
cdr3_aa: CASSPEPSGASTDTQYF

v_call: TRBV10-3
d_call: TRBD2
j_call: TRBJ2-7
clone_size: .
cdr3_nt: TGTGCCATCAGTTTAGCGGGTGCCTACGAGCAGTACTTC
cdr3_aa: CAISLAGAYEQYF

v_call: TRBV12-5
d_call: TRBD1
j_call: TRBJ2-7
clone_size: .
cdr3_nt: TGTGCTAGTGGTCCGGGACAGGGCGCAGTGAATGAGCAGTACTTC
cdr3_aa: CASGPGQGAVNEQYF